What follows are 27 T cell receptor beta chains derived from one specimen sequenced in a study of a mutant IDH1 vaccine in newly diagnosed glioma. Data came from immunoSEQ multiplex PCR; TCRdb stores just in-frame clones and leaves some out. The table lists roughly 120,000 clones, roughly nine tenths of them singletons, with 0.55% to 0.7% in the top ten. Antigens of these TCRs are unknown. Noted time point: week 11, during vaccination. Every vaccine dose comprised 300 ug of mutant IDH1 20-mer peptide plus topical imiquimod. The input for sequencing was PBMCs, taken from a glioma patient whose treatment included an IDH1 peptide vaccine. All receptors come from a woman aged 45-65 years with glioma.

V gene TRBV19 combines with J gene TRBJ2-7; 7 bases map to TRBD1. This CDR3 comprises 14 residues. Germline CDR1 is LNHDA and CDR2 is SQIVND (reference sequence). With 3 bases clipped from V and 7 bases from J, the junction kept 9 bases outside the gene matches. The CDR3 protein is CASSIRDRPTEQYF. The CDR3 DNA reads TGTGCCAGTAGTATCCGGGACAGACCTACAGAGCAGTACTTC.

CDR3 residues: CASSLEPGGWSSYNEQFF. DNA for the CDR3: TGTGCCAGCAGCTTAGAACCGGGAGGCTGGAGCTCCTACAATGAGCAGTTCTTC. The chain combines TRBV11-2 with TRBJ2-1; 7 nucleotides match TRBD2. The germline V gene has CDR1 SGHAT and CDR2 FQNNGV. J was trimmed by 0 bases and V by 0 bases; bases with no gene match: 8. The CDR3 is 18 residues long.

The table lists this clone with a few counts. V usage is TRBV4-1 and J usage is TRBJ2-1; 9 positions match TRBD2. The CDR3 runs to 16 residues. Germline-derived CDR1 and CDR2 are MGHRA and YSYEKL. V lost 3 bases, J lost 4 bases, and 7 bases stayed unmatched. CDR3 region: CASSQGSGRTYNEQFF. CDR3 nucleotides: TGCGCCAGCAGCCAGGGGAGCGGGAGGACTTACAATGAGCAGTTCTTC.

The CDR3 DNA is TGCGCCAGCAGAGGGTCTACTAGCACAGATACGCAGTATTTT. As protein: CASRGSTSTDTQYF. This rearrangement joins TRBV5-1 to TRBJ2-3; D unresolved. This CDR3 contains 14 residues. V lost 5 bases and J 0 bases, leaving 10 bases between the germline ends. From germline, CDR1 is SGHRS and CDR2 YFSETQ.

The J gene is TRBJ1-2, the V gene TRBV18, with D maybe TRBD1 (5 bases). Germline CDR1 is KGHSH and CDR2 is LQKENI. The ends were cut back, 0 bases at V and 3 bases at J, with 11 bases in the middle. The CDR3 has 15 residues. This chain's CDR3 is CASSPPRQPDYGYTF. The CDR3 nucleotides are TGTGCCAGCTCACCACCGAGACAGCCCGACTATGGCTACACCTTC.

The V gene is TRBV27, the J gene TRBJ2-7, with 12 bases aligning to TRBD2. Per germline, CDR1 MNHEY and CDR2 SMNVEV (reference sequence). The ends lost 6 bases at V and 5 bases at J; junction bases unmatched: 11. This CDR3 comprises 16 residues. CDR3 region: CASRNLAGGPRNEQYF. CDR3 coding DNA: TGTGCCAGCAGAAACCTAGCGGGAGGGCCTCGGAACGAGCAGTACTTC.

The rearrangement uses TRBV11-2 and TRBJ2-5, with 7 bases that match TRBD1. The CDR3 has 13 amino acids. The germline V gene has CDR1 SGHAT and CDR2 FQNNGV. Germline trimming cut 4 bases from V and 2 bases from J; bases unmatched to any gene: 1. The CDR3 loop reads CASSWGQQETQYF. CDR3 coding DNA: TGTGCCAGCAGCTGGGGACAGCAAGAGACCCAGTACTTC.

V and J are TRBV18 and TRBJ2-5; D unresolved. Trimming removed 3 bases from V and 5 bases from J, with 10 bases in between. Germline CDR1 and CDR2: KGHSH and LQKENI. The CDR3 runs to 13 residues. CDR3 DNA: TGTGCCAGCTCACCCCCGGGCTTGGAGACCCAGTACTTC. Translated, it gives CASSPPGLETQYF.

CDR3 sequence: CASSSEGIGELFF. In DNA, the CDR3 is TGCGCCAGCAGCTCGGAGGGGATCGGGGAGCTGTTTTTT. V gene TRBV5-1 combines with J gene TRBJ2-2, with D perhaps TRBD2 (6 bases). The V and J ends lost 3 bases and 7 bases respectively, with 10 bases between them. CDR3 length equals 13 residues. Germline V gene sequence: CDR1 SGHRS, CDR2 YFSETQ.

This chain uses TRBV10-2 with TRBJ1-1; D might be TRBD1 (6 bases). CDR3 length: 13 amino acids. The V gene's germline CDR1 is WSHSY and CDR2 SAAADI. CDR3: CSSVGGGGTEAFF. The CDR3 nucleotides are TGCTCAAGTGTAGGGGGAGGGGGCACTGAAGCTTTCTTT.

This sequence joins TRBV6-6 and TRBJ1-5; TRBD1 matches 10 bases. Germline V gene lookup returns CDR1 MNHNY and CDR2 SVGAGI (reference sequence). J was trimmed by 6 bases and V by 5 bases; bases with no gene match: 4. The CDR3 spans 14 residues. The CDR3 reads CASSMTGGGQPQHF. In DNA, the CDR3 is TGTGCCAGCAGTATGACAGGGGGCGGTCAGCCCCAGCATTTT.

This clone was recorded only once. The rearrangement joins TRBV5-1 to TRBJ2-1, with D perhaps TRBD1 (5 bases). V dropped 6 bases and J dropped 7 bases, with 11 bases sitting between them. CDR3 length: 12 residues. CDR1 and CDR2 from the germline V gene are SGHRS and YFSETQ. The CDR3 protein is CASKSRGNEQFF. DNA of the CDR3: TGCGCCAGCAAGAGTAGGGGAAATGAGCAGTTCTTC.

As for this clone: Other DNA sequences of this sample code for an identical CDR3. CDR3 DNA sequence: TGTGCCAGCTCACCTGGACAGGGGGCTTACAATGAGCAGTTCTTC. It translates to CASSPGQGAYNEQFF. This chain uses TRBV18 with TRBJ2-1, with TRBD1 matching 11 bases. CDR1 is KGHSH and CDR2 is LQKENI in the germline V gene. J gave up 4 bases and V 3 bases, and 2 bases lay outside the gene matches. This CDR3 has 15 amino acids. Combining the CDR3 with reference TRBV18 and TRBJ2-1 gives the whole variable domain NAGVMQNPRHLVRRRGQEARLRCSPMKGHSHVYWYRQLPEEGLKFMVYLQKENIIDESGMPKERFSAEFPKEGPSILRIQQVVRGDSAAYFCASSPGQGAYNEQFFGPGTRLTVL.

The chain couples TRBV18 to TRBJ2-1, with D tentatively TRBD2 (5 bases). The V and J ends lost 0 bases and 2 bases respectively, with 11 bases between them. This CDR3 spans 16 amino acids. The germline V gene encodes CDR1 KGHSH and CDR2 LQKENI. CDR3 amino acids: CASSPPGGLPYNEQFF. The DNA of the CDR3 is TGTGCCAGCTCACCACCGGGTGGACTTCCCTACAATGAGCAGTTCTTC.

V usage is TRBV19 and J usage is TRBJ2-5; possibly TRBD2 for D (5 bases). CDR1 is LNHDA, CDR2 SQIVND, per germline (reference sequence). This CDR3 region has 14 residues. Trimming took 2 bases from V and 2 from J, leaving 9 bases between them. The DNA for the CDR3 is TGTGCCAGTAGTATACGACTATTTCAAGAGACCCAGTACTTC. Amino acids: CASSIRLFQETQYF.

In DNA, the CDR3 is TGCAGCGTTCCAATAGCGGGAGGTCACGAGCAGTACTTC. It codes for CSVPIAGGHEQYF. V gene TRBV29-1 combines with J gene TRBJ2-7; 10 bases map to TRBD2. With 5 bases clipped from V and 5 bases from J, the junction kept 6 bases outside the gene matches. The CDR3 totals 13 residues. Germline values: CDR1 SQVTM, CDR2 ANQGSEA.

The rearrangement joins TRBV6-6 to TRBJ2-7; D not resolved. The V end lost 5 bases, the J end lost 7 bases, and 12 bases lay between the germline ends. In germline, CDR1 is MNHNY, CDR2 SVGAGI (reference sequence). The CDR3 has 12 residues. The DNA for the CDR3 is TGTGCCAGCAGTAAGACCGGTGGGGAGCAGTACTTC. Amino acid sequence: CASSKTGGEQYF.

The chain is built from TRBV10-3 and TRBJ2-7, with 8 bases matching TRBD2. The germline gives CDR1 ENHRY, CDR2 SYGVKD. V lost 6 bases and J lost 1; bases outside the gene matches: 8. This CDR3 is built from 15 residues. For the CDR3, the DNA is TGTGCCATCAGCCCAGGGGCTAGCGGGTCCTACGAGCAGTACTTC. This encodes CAISPGASGSYEQYF.

The chain is built from TRBV4-1 and TRBJ2-3, with TRBD2 matching over 8 bases. The germline V gene encodes CDR1 MGHRA and CDR2 YSYEKL. The CDR3 is made up of 13 amino acids. The J segment lost 4 bases and the V segment lost 4 bases, leaving 1 base of the junction unmatched. Here the CDR3 DNA reads TGCGCCAGCAGCCGACTAGCGCCAGATACGCAGTATTTT. Its protein is CASSRLAPDTQYF.

The chain uses TRBV9 and TRBJ2-1; TRBD2 agrees at 11 bases. Per germline, CDR1 SGDLS and CDR2 YYNGEE. CDR3 length equals 16 residues. The V and J ends lost 4 bases and 4 bases, in that order; junction bases with no gene match: 7. The DNA for the CDR3 is TGTGCCAGCAGCACCTCCGGGACTAGCGGTTACAATGAGCAGTTCTTC. Protein sequence: CASSTSGTSGYNEQFF.

This clone was found once. The rearrangement uses TRBV20-1 and TRBJ2-7; 8 bases align to TRBD2. Germline CDR1 DFQATT, CDR2 SNEGSKA (reference sequence). With V trimmed by 7 bases and J by 5 bases, 4 bases remained unmatched. The CDR3 covers 11 residues. CDR3 coding DNA: TGCAGTGAAGTAGCGGGAAACGAGCAGTACTTC. Amino acids: CSEVAGNEQYF.

This rearrangement joins TRBV2 to TRBJ1-3; no clear D gene. V lost 6 bases and J lost 0, with 9 bases in between. Germline V CDR1 and CDR2: SNHLY, FYNNEI. There are 14 residues in the CDR3. CDR3 sequence (DNA): TGTGCCAGCAGACACGACAACTCTGGAAACACCATATATTTT. Translating gives CASRHDNSGNTIYF.

This chain links TRBV5-4 with TRBJ2-5; the D gene is possibly TRBD2 (5 bases). The DNA end is a closer match to TRBJ2-7, so the J assignment may be wrong. The CDR3 extends over 15 amino acids. The germline CDR1 and CDR2 sequences are SGHNT and YYREEE (reference sequence). DNA of the CDR3: TGTGCCAGCCACCAGTGGGCGACCGGAGGCTACGAGCAGTACTTC. The encoded protein is CASHQWATGGYEQYF.

This clone showed up just once. CDR3 protein: CASSFEDFYGYTF. CDR3 sequence (DNA): TGTGCCAGCAGCTTTGAGGACTTCTATGGCTACACCTTC. V is TRBV7-8 and J is TRBJ1-2, with D hard to call. The ends were cut back, 3 bases at V and 4 bases at J, with 9 bases in the middle. Germline lookup yields CDR1 SGHVS and CDR2 FQNEAQ. The CDR3 has 13 residues.

V usage is TRBV4-1 and J usage is TRBJ2-7; 11 bases agree with TRBD2. V shed 4 bases and J 0 bases; nucleotides not matched to a gene: 14. The CDR3 is 19 amino acids. Germline CDR1 and CDR2: MGHRA and YSYEKL. CDR3 nucleotide sequence: TGCGCCAGCAGCCCCTCCCCGGGACTAGCGGCCCGTCCCTCCTACGAGCAGTACTTC. It yields the protein CASSPSPGLAARPSYEQYF.

The rearrangement joins TRBV10-1 to TRBJ1-1; D not certain. The length of the CDR3 is 14 residues. Germline V lookup: CDR1 WNHNN, CDR2 SYGVQD (reference sequence). Deletions cut 4 bases from V and 1 base from J, with 10 bases between. The CDR3 region has the DNA TGCGCCAGCAGTGCTCATCGACAGAACACTGAAGCTTTCTTT. It codes for CASSAHRQNTEAFF.

This chain joins TRBV10-3 and TRBJ2-2; possible D gene TRBD2, 5 bases. Per the germline V gene, CDR1 is ENHRY and CDR2 is SYGVKD. The CDR3 loop spans 15 amino acids. The germline V and J ends were trimmed by 3 bases and 0 bases, with 8 bases remaining between them. CDR3 loop: CAISEDYTNTGELFF. For the CDR3, the DNA is TGTGCCATCAGTGAAGACTACACGAACACCGGGGAGCTGTTTTTT.